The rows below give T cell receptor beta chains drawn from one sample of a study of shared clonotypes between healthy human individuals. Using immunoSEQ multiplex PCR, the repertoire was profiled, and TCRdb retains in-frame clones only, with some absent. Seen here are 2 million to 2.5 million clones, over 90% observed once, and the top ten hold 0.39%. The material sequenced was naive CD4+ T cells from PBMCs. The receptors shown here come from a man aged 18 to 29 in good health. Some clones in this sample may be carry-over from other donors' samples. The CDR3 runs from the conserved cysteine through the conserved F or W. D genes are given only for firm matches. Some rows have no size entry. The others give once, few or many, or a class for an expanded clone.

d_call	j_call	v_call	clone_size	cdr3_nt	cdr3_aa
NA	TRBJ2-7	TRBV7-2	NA	TGTGCCAGCAGCTCCCGTGGGGACGAGCAGTACTTC	CASSSRGDEQYF
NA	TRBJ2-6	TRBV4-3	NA	TGCGCCAGCAGCCCGGCTAGCGCCGGGGCCAACGTCCTGACTTTC	CASSPASAGANVLTF
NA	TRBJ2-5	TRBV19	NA	TGTGCCAGTAGTGTGGTCCGGGATATTGAGACCCAGTACTTC	CASSVVRDIETQYF
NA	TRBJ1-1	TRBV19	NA	TGTGCCAGTAGTATTCCCGGGTCGCGGAGTGAAGCTTTCTTT	CASSIPGSRSEAFF
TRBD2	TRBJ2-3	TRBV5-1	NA	TGCGCCACAAAACTAGCGGGAGGGTTTGAAGATACGCAGTATTTT	CATKLAGGFEDTQYF
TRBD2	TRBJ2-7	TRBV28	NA	TGTGCCAGCACTATAGCGGGAGGTCCTTACGAGCAGTACTTC	CASTIAGGPYEQYF
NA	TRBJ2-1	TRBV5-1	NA	TGCGCCAGCGCACTAAACCCCGGGGCATCTGTCAATGAGCAGTTCTTC	CASALNPGASVNEQFF
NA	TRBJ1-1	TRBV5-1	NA	TGCGCCAGCAGCTTGCAGGGATTGGACACTGAAGCTTTCTTT	CASSLQGLDTEAFF
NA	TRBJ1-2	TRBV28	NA	TGTGCCAGCACCCCTACAGGATCTAACTATGGCTACACCTTC	CASTPTGSNYGYTF
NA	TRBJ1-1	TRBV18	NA	TGTGCCAGCTCACCAAGAGAGGCTAACACTGAAGCTTTCTTT	CASSPREANTEAFF
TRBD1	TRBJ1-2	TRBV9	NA	TGTGCCAGCAGCGCACAGGGGGTAAACTATGGCTACACCTTC	CASSAQGVNYGYTF
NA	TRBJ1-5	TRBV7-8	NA	TGTGCCAGCAGCTTACAAGCATCCGGACCCGGGCTAATCCAGCCCCAGCATTTT	CASSLQASGPGLIQPQHF
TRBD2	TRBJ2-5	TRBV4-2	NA	TGTGCCAGCAGCCCCGGGACTAGCGGGAGGGAGGAGACCCAGTACTTC	CASSPGTSGREETQYF
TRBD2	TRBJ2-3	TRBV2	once	TGTGCCAGCAGCGAAGCCCGGTGGGCGGGAGGAACCACAGATACGCAGTATTTT	CASSEARWAGGTTDTQYF
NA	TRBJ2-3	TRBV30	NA	TGTGCCTGGAGTCGTGCCGCAGATACGCAGTATTTT	CAWSRAADTQYF
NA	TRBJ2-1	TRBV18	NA	TGTGCCAGCTCACCCCTCGCATCGACCAATGAGCAGTTCTTC	CASSPLASTNEQFF
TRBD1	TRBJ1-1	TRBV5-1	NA	TGCGCCAGCAGCGTAGCATCAGGGACAGGGCGCCGAAAAGTTACCGAGCAAGCTTTCTTT	CASSVASGTGRRKVTEQAFF
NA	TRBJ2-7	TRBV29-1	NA	TGCAGCGTCGCGGGGGCGGGACGCAGCTCCTACGAGCAGTACTTC	CSVAGAGRSSYEQYF
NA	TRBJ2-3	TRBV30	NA	TGTGCCTGGAGTGTACAGATAGGAACAGATACGCAGTATTTT	CAWSVQIGTDTQYF
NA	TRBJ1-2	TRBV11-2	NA	TGTGCCAGCAGCTTAGATTTCGGGCGCGATGGCTACACCTTC	CASSLDFGRDGYTF
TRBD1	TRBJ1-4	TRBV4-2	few	TGTGCCAGCAGTCAGGGACAGCGGGGGGGTGAAAAACTGTTTTTT	CASSQGQRGGEKLFF
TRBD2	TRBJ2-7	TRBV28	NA	TGTGCCAGCAGTCCGGGGACTAGCGGGAGATTCTACGAGCAGTACTTC	CASSPGTSGRFYEQYF
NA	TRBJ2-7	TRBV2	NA	TGTGCCAGCACCTGGGAACGGACAAACTACGAGCAGTACTTC	CASTWERTNYEQYF
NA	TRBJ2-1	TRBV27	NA	TGTGCCAGCAGTCCCGGGACGGGGTACAATGAGCAGTTCTTC	CASSPGTGYNEQFF
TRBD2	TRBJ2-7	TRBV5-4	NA	TGTGCCAGCAGTCGACTAGCGGGAGTCTACGAGCAGTACTTC	CASSRLAGVYEQYF
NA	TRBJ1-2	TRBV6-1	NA	TGTGCCAGCAGTAAGCGGGACTTCTATGGCTACACCTTC	CASSKRDFYGYTF
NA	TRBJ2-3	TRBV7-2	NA	TGTGCCAGCAGCTTACAGGTGGGAGATACGCAGTATTTT	CASSLQVGDTQYF
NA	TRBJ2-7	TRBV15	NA	TGTGCCACCAGCAGAGATCGGGTGTGGCAGTACTTC	CATSRDRVWQYF
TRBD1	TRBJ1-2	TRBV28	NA	TGTGCCAGCAGCGGACAGGGAGTTCGTGGCTACACCTTC	CASSGQGVRGYTF
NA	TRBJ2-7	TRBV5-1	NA	TGCGCCAGCAGCCAGGGTTCAGGGGCCGAGCAGTACTTC	CASSQGSGAEQYF
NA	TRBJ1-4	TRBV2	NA	TGTGCCAGCAGTCTTCTAACACCCGACAGGTCCAATGAAAAACTGTTTTTT	CASSLLTPDRSNEKLFF
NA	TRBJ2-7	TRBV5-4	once	TGTGCCAGCAGCTTGGACGGCCAGACTACCTACGAGCAGTACTTC	CASSLDGQTTYEQYF
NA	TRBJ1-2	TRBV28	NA	TGTGCCAGCAGTCTCTCTCCGACTAACTATGGCTACACCTTC	CASSLSPTNYGYTF
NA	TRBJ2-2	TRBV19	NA	TGTGCCAGTAGTGACAGGGCGGGAACCGGGGAGCTGTTTTTT	CASSDRAGTGELFF
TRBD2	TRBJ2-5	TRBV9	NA	TGTGCCAGCAGCGTGAGCGGGAGGAAACAAGAGACCCAGTACTTC	CASSVSGRKQETQYF
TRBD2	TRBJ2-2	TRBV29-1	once	TGCAGCGTTGAACCCCAGGGGACTAGCGGGAGATACACCGGGGAGCTGTTTTTT	CSVEPQGTSGRYTGELFF
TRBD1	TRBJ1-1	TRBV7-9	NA	TGTGCCAGCAGCTTAGACAGGGGGGGCACTGAAGCTTTCTTT	CASSLDRGGTEAFF
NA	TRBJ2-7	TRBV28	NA	TGTGCCAGTTACGCGGGGGCTGTCCCCCACTACGAGCAGTACTTC	CASYAGAVPHYEQYF
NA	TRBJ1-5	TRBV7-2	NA	TGTGCCAGCAGCTTAATGGCAGATGAGCCCCAGCATTTT	CASSLMADEPQHF
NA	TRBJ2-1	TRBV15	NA	TGTGCCACCAGCAGAGAGGACCAAGGGTTGGGTGAGCAGTTCTTC	CATSREDQGLGEQFF